The clone carrying this TCR beta chain has just a few counts. Its antigen is not known. The data derive from a study of cytomegalovirus exposure and HLA in healthy donors. At the level of the study: A previous analysis identified approximately 120 million unique TCR beta sequences derived from some 200 million T cells. The study, taken as a whole, reports: Testing in vitro showed a few CMV-associated chains specific for CMV antigens. The investigators catalogued 160 or so TCR beta chains as cytomegalovirus-associated.

The CDR3 contains 11 residues. Trimming cost V 2 bases and J 15 bases, with 11 bases left between them. Germline CDR1 reads SEHNR; CDR2 reads FQNEAQ (reference sequence). With 60 Vbeta and 13 Jbeta primers, the PCR was carried out. Sequenced by immunoSEQ multiplex PCR; TCRdb stores in-frame clones only, minus some. Seen here are 200,000 to 250,000 clones, around 79% observed once, and the top ten hold 0.2% to 0.25%. The specimen sequenced was PBMCs. This clonotype was sampled from a girl aged 2 to 9 in good health and CMV-seronegative. The chain uses TRBV7-9 and TRBJ2-1; TRBD1 is a possible D gene (5 bases). CDR3 region: CASSLIRQLFF. The DNA of the CDR3 is TGTGCCAGCAGCTTAATAAGACAGCTGTTCTTC.